This passage covers 13 T cell receptor beta chains from one sample sequenced in a study of molecular identifiers for immune sequencing clone quantification. Using its own MiXCR run on the PCR reads, TCRdb lists one record per CDR3 protein. The repertoire includes some 590,000 distinct CDR3 sequences, roughly 27% of them detected once, and about 0.84% sits in the top ten. The sequencing input was naive CD8+ T cells from blood, with Jurkat cell RNA spiked in. As for subset: FACS-sorted CD8+CD4-CCR7+CD45RA+ naive T cells. The receptors here all came from a human donor in good health. Some libraries in this study had Jurkat cell RNA spiked in.

The chain joins TRBV2 to TRBJ1-2; TRBD1 might be the D (6 bases). CDR1 and CDR2 from the germline V gene are SNHLY and FYNNEI. The CDR3 spans 14 residues. V was clipped by 8 bases and J by 7 bases, with 20 bases between them. CDR3 protein: CASSVGQGMGGYTF. The CDR3 DNA reads TGTGCCAGCTCGGTTGGGCAGGGGATGGGTGGCTACACCTTC. The full variable domain, its missing parts supplied by reference TRBV2 and TRBJ1-2, is EPEVTQTPSHQVTQMGQEVILRCVPISNHLYFYWYRQILGQKVEFLVSFYNNEISEKSEIFDDQFSVERPDGSNFTLKIRSTKLEDSAMYFCASSVGQGMGGYTFGSGTRLTVV.

This clonotype was detected many times. This chain links TRBV7-6 with TRBJ2-3, with 8 bases aligning to TRBD1. J gave up 1 base and V 5 bases, and 8 bases lay outside the gene matches. CDR3 length equals 16 residues. Germline V gene sequence: CDR1 SGHVS, CDR2 FNYEAQ. The CDR3 DNA is TGTGCCAGCAGCACCCAGGGGGCCCTCCGCACAGATACGCAGTATTTT. Its translation: CASSTQGALRTDTQYF.

This clonotype was counted once. A clone one base away is much larger, so this may be a read error. The J gene is TRBJ1-5, the V gene TRBV5-3; tentative D call: TRBD1 (6 bases). TRBV5-3 has ORF status, its function being uncertain. V was cut by 10 bases and J by 0 bases, with 23 bases left in between. This CDR3 is 17 amino acids long. The DNA for the CDR3 is TGTGCCTGCAGCTTGGAAGGACAGCAATATAGCAATCAGCCCCAGCATTTT. Its translation is CACSLEGQQYSNQPQHF.

Regarding this clonotype: This may stem from a read error, because a much larger clone lies one nucleotide away. This chain links TRBV5-5 with TRBJ2-3, with 7 bases aligning to TRBD2. The CDR3 is 14 residues long. Germline V lookup: CDR1 SGHKS, CDR2 YYEKEE (reference sequence). With 5 bases clipped from V and 1 base from J, the junction kept 4 bases outside the gene matches. CDR3 in amino acids: CASRTSSRTDTQYF. Written as DNA, the CDR3 is TGTGCCAGCAGGACTAGCTCACGCACAGATACGCAGTATTTT.

This clonotype has only a few counts. The chain uses TRBV4-1 and TRBJ2-4; 9 nucleotides line up with TRBD1. The V gene's germline CDR1 is MGHRA and CDR2 YSYEKL. The junction had 7 bases not matched to a gene; V was cut back by 1 base and J by 9 bases. This CDR3 has 15 residues. CDR3 sequence reads: CASSQVGQGLGIQYF. CDR3 sequence (DNA): TGCGCCAGCAGCCAAGTTGGACAGGGGCTGGGCATTCAGTACTTC.

The chain combines TRBV4-3 with TRBJ1-1; maybe TRBD1 (6 bases). Looked up from germline, CDR1 is LGHNA and CDR2 is YSLEER. V was clipped by 0 bases and J by 1 base, with 18 bases between them. CDR3 size: 18 residues. CDR3 protein: CASSQDTIRGLENTEAFF. The CDR3 DNA sequence: TGCGCCAGCAGCCAAGATACTATCCGGGGGCTAGAGAACACTGAAGCTTTCTTT.

Ten or more counts support this clonotype. This sequence joins TRBV29-1 and TRBJ1-1, with TRBD1 matching over 10 bases. Germline trimming cut 4 bases from V and 3 bases from J; bases unmatched to any gene: 8. The CDR3 covers 15 residues. Per germline, CDR1 SQVTM and CDR2 ANQGSEA. Here the CDR3 reads CSVAKGQGSHTEAFF. The CDR3 bases are TGCAGCGTTGCGAAGGGACAGGGGTCACACACTGAAGCTTTCTTT.

This clonotype showed up many times. The V call is TRBV7-2, the J call TRBJ2-3; 15 bases map to TRBD2. Germline loops: CDR1 SGHTA, CDR2 FQGNSA. The CDR3 is 21 residues long. Trimming took 2 bases from V and 0 from J; bases not matched to a gene: 12. The chain's CDR3 is CASSLFPGLAGGKISTDTQYF. The CDR3 DNA reads TGTGCCAGCAGCTTATTCCCGGGACTAGCGGGAGGTAAAATTAGCACAGATACGCAGTATTTT.

The rearrangement links TRBV4-3 to TRBJ2-7, with D possibly being TRBD1 (6 bases). This CDR3 comprises 16 residues. V lost 0 bases and J lost 1, with 13 bases in between. Per germline, CDR1 LGHNA and CDR2 YSLEER. CDR3 in amino acids: CASSQDWDIGSYEQYF. In nucleotides, the CDR3 is TGCGCCAGCAGCCAAGATTGGGACATCGGATCCTACGAGCAGTACTTC.

Many counts were recorded for this clonotype. The CDR3 here is CASSQGTRDTQYF. CDR3 in DNA: TGCGCCAGCAGCCAAGGGACAAGAGATACGCAGTATTTT. The chain links TRBV4-3 to TRBJ2-3, with D possibly being TRBD1 (5 bases). Germline V CDR1 and CDR2: LGHNA, YSLEER. Trimming pared 1 base from V and 5 bases from J, leaving 7 bases between. The CDR3 has 13 residues.

This clonotype has only a few counts. Here the CDR3 reads CASSEYRGNEQFF. The DNA of the CDR3 is TGTGCCAGCAGTGAGTACAGGGGGAATGAGCAGTTCTTC. V gene TRBV25-1 combines with J gene TRBJ2-1; 8 bases align to TRBD1. This CDR3 is 13 amino acids long. After removal of 3 bases from V and 7 bases from J, the junction contained 2 bases not matched to a gene. CDR1 is MGHDK, CDR2 SYGVNS, per germline. The full variable domain, with the rest looked up from reference TRBV25-1 and TRBJ2-1, is EADIYQTPRYLVIGTGKKITLECSQTMGHDKMYWYQQDPGMELHLIHYSYGVNSTEKGDLSSESTVSRIRTEHFPLTLESARPSHTSQYLCASSEYRGNEQFFGPGTRLTVL.

This clonotype was found many times. The chain combines TRBV7-8 with TRBJ1-4; D is undetermined. V lost 8 bases, J lost 3 bases, and 13 bases lay in between. This CDR3 has 14 amino acids. The germline gives CDR1 SGHVS, CDR2 FQNEAQ. CDR3 amino acids: CASYDGISNEKLFF. In DNA, the CDR3 is TGTGCCAGCTACGATGGCATCTCTAATGAAAAACTGTTTTTT.

This clonotype was seen at least ten times. The genes are TRBV19 and TRBJ2-3; TRBD1 matches 8 bases. The CDR3 runs 13 residues. Germline values: CDR1 LNHDA, CDR2 SQIVND (reference sequence). V lost 7 bases to trimming and J lost 4 bases; unmatched junction nucleotides: 4. For the CDR3, the DNA is TGTGCCAGTACCCTGACAGGGGCAGATACGCAGTATTTT. Translated: CASTLTGADTQYF.